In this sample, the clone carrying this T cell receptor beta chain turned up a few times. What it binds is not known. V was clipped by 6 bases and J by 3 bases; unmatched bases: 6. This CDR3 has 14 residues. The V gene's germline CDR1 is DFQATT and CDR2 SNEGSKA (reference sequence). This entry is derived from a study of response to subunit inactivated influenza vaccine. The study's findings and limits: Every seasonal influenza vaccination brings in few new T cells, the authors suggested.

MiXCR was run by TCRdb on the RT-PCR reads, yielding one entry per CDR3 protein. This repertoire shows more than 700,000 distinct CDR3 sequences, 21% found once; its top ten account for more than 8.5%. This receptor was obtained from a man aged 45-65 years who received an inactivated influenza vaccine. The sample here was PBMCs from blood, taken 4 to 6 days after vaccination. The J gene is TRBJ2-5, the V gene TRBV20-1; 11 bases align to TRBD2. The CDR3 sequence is CSAPGTSGEETQYF. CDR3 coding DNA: TGCAGTGCCCCCGGGACTAGCGGTGAAGAGACCCAGTACTTC.